A selection of T cell receptor beta chains follows, all from one sample in a study of blood T cell repertoires in COVID-19. Data came from immunoSEQ multiplex PCR; TCRdb stores just in-frame clones and leaves some out. The repertoire holds approximately 100,000 clones, with 80% to 90% as singletons. The sequencing input was PBMCs or T cells enriched from blood (not recorded which). These receptors were collected from a woman in her 50s who had recovered from COVID-19. Each CDR3 is given with its conserved first and last residue. A D gene is named only where the DNA matches it firmly. Only part of the rows carry a size: once, few, many, or a class if the clone is expanded.

j_call,cdr3_length,clone_size,v_call,d_call,cdr3_aa,cdr3_nt
TRBJ2-7,12,.,TRBV5-6,TRBD2,CASSLGREGQYF,TGTGCCAGCAGCTTGGGCAGGGAGGGGCAGTACTTC
TRBJ2-7,15,.,TRBV7-9,TRBD1,CASSLGQGALIEQYF,TGTGCCAGCAGCCTGGGACAGGGGGCTCTTATCGAGCAGTACTTC
TRBJ1-6,14,.,TRBV9,.,CASSETDSNSPLHF,TGTGCCAGCAGCGAGACGGACTCAAATTCACCCCTCCACTTT
TRBJ2-7,15,.,TRBV11-2,TRBD2,CASSLVSGGPYEQYF,TGTGCCAGCAGCTTAGTTAGCGGGGGCCCCTACGAGCAGTACTTC
TRBJ2-5,12,.,TRBV3-1/TRBV3-2,.,CASSHREQTQYF,TGTGCCAGCAGCCACAGGGAACAGACCCAGTACTTC
TRBJ2-1,16,.,TRBV7-3,TRBD2,CASSPQLAGATNEQFF,TGTGCCAGCAGCCCCCAGCTAGCGGGAGCCACCAATGAGCAGTTCTTC
TRBJ2-5,17,.,TRBV2,TRBD1,CASSAGGSGLYTETQYF,TGTGCCAGCAGTGCAGGGGGTTCGGGGTTATATACAGAGACCCAGTACTTC
TRBJ2-5,16,once,TRBV24-1,TRBD2,CATSDLRASGGETQYF,TGTGCCACCAGTGATTTAAGGGCTAGCGGGGGAGAGACCCAGTACTTC
TRBJ1-2,13,.,TRBV19,.,CASRLRGLEGYTF,TGTGCCAGTAGGCTCCGAGGGCTTGAGGGCTACACCTTC
TRBJ1-1,13,.,TRBV5-1,.,CASSLTFYTEAFF,TGCGCCAGCAGCTTAACTTTCTACACTGAAGCTTTCTTT
TRBJ2-2,14,.,TRBV5-1,.,CASRGLAGPGELFF,TGCGCCAGCAGAGGACTGGCCGGACCCGGGGAGCTGTTTTTT
TRBJ2-5,14,.,TRBV18,.,CASSPAGQGETQYF,TGTGCCAGCTCACCGGCCGGGCAGGGAGAGACCCAGTACTTC
TRBJ2-1,15,.,TRBV5-1,TRBD2,CASSKGTSPTNEQFF,TGCGCCAGCAGCAAAGGGACTAGCCCAACCAATGAGCAGTTCTTC
TRBJ1-1,15,.,TRBV28,TRBD1,CASSPPQTGSPEAFF,TGTGCCAGCAGCCCACCCCAGACAGGGAGTCCTGAAGCTTTCTTT
TRBJ1-6,13,.,TRBV4-1,TRBD1,CASGDRGNSPLHF,TGCGCCAGTGGGGACAGGGGTAATTCACCCCTCCACTTT
TRBJ1-1,16,.,TRBV19,.,CASSIRRNGIPTEAFF,TGTGCCAGTAGTATCCGGAGGAATGGGATTCCCACTGAAGCTTTCTTT
TRBJ2-7,16,.,TRBV7-9,TRBD1,CASSLGSGGLSYEQYF,TGTGCCAGCAGCTTAGGGTCAGGGGGCCTCTCCTACGAGCAGTACTTC
TRBJ1-5,16,.,TRBV18,.,CASSPEVLDSNQPQHF,TGTGCCAGCTCACCCGAGGTGTTAGATAGCAATCAGCCCCAGCATTTT
TRBJ1-3,15,.,TRBV11-3,.,CASSRGGTYENTIYF,TGTGCCAGCAGCCGAGGGGGTACTTACGAAAACACCATATATTTT
TRBJ1-2,13,once,TRBV18,TRBD1,CASSQGQDYGYTF,TGTGCCAGCTCACAGGGACAGGACTATGGCTACACCTTC
TRBJ2-7,12,.,TRBV5-4,TRBD2,CASSLGGYEQYF,TGTGCCAGCTCCCTCGGGGGGTACGAGCAGTACTTC
TRBJ2-1,18,.,TRBV2,TRBD2,CASSKTSGRGGSYNEQFF,TGTGCCAGCAGTAAGACTAGCGGGAGAGGTGGCTCCTACAATGAGCAGTTCTTC